Sequencing of this TCR beta chain was carried out in a study of CD8 T cells in ankylosing spondylitis. The study's findings and limits: Earlier authors reported some of these motif variants in reactive arthritis synovial fluid and blood. Reportedly, disease-linked clones are significantly enriched in ankylosing spondylitis patients' matched synovial fluid. A TCR beta motif made of about eight highly homologous variants seemed typical of ankylosing spondylitis blood.

This CDR3 has 13 amino acids. Germline V lookup: CDR1 SGHAT, CDR2 FQNNGV. The V gene lost 4 bases and the J gene lost 10 bases, with 14 bases spanning the gap. Making use of molecular barcodes, quantitative 5'-RACE generated TCR beta libraries. TCRdb processed the 5' RACE reads anew with MiXCR; each CDR3 protein has one entry. The data contain about 390,000 distinct CDR3 sequences, about 20% of them singletons. With regard to this clonotype: Its antigen remains unknown.

This TCR came from a male donor with ankylosing spondylitis. Sequencing was performed on blood, either unsorted or a sorted T cell fraction (not recorded which). This sequence joins TRBV11-2 and TRBJ2-1; TRBD2 might be the D (6 bases). The CDR3 DNA reads as TGTGCCAGCAGCTGGACACTAGCTGTGGAGCAGTTCTTC. Translation: CASSWTLAVEQFF.